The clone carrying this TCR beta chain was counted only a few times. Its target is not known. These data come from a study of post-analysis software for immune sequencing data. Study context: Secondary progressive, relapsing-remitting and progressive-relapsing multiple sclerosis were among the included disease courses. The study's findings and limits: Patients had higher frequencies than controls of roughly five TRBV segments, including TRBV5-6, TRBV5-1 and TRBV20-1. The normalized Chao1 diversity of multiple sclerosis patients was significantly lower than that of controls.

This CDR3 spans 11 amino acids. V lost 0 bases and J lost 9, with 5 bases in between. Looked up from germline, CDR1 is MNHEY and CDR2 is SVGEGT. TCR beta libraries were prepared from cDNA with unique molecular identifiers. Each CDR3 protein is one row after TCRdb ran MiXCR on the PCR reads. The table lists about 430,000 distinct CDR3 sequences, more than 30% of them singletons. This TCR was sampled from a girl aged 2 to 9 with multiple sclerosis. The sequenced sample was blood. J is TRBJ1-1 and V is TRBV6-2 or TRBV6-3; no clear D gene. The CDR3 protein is CASSYSEKAFF. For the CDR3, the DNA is TGTGCCAGCAGTTACTCGGAGAAAGCTTTCTTT.